What follows is one T cell receptor (beta chain) and its context. This entry comes from a study of technical replicates of blood from a few donors. Libraries were prepared by immunoSEQ multiplex PCR; TCRdb keeps only in-frame clonotypes and omits some of them. The sample shows over 50,000 clones, around 97% of them seen only once. This CDR3 has 15 residues. V lost 8 bases to trimming and J lost 3 bases; unmatched junction nucleotides: 12. Germline CDR1 WSHSY, CDR2 SAAADI. The J gene is TRBJ1-1, the V gene TRBV10-2, with TRBD1 identical over 7 bases. This sequence was found in a human donor in good health. The sequencing sample was made of T cells isolated from PBMCs. The CDR3 sequence is CASLSYRTGHTEAFF. The CDR3 bases are TGCGCCAGCCTATCATACAGGACAGGCCACACTGAAGCTTTCTTT.